This TCR beta chain is drawn from a study of blood T cells in healthy people across ages. Study-wide background: Per every two T cells, about one barcoded beta molecule was captured by template switching.

CDR1 and CDR2 from the germline V gene are SGHTA and FQGNSA. This CDR3 is 11 amino acids long. V dropped 8 bases and J dropped 8 bases, with 12 bases sitting between them. Using a J-beta primer mix together with a sample-barcoded 5' primer, a second PCR was run for roughly 6 to 11 cycles. In TCRdb, the 5' RACE reads were re-called with MiXCR into one record per CDR3 protein. Of some 1.1 million distinct CDR3 sequences detected, around two fifths appear once; the ten largest clones hold 13%. Material: blood. The chain has TRBV7-2 and TRBJ1-1; D unresolved. This TCR came from a man aged 18 to 29 in good health. The CDR3 sequence: CASGAAFEAFF. In DNA, the CDR3 is TGTGCCAGCGGCGCGGCTTTCGAAGCTTTCTTT.